This TCR beta chain was found in a study of blood T cell repertoires in COVID-19. Study-level information: Both acute and convalescent COVID-19 samples were obtained from the United States, Italy and Spain. Nucleic acid was either cDNA or gDNA, and it came from T cells, B-cell-depleted T cells, or PBMCs.

Authors' processing steps: Amplification of reference gene primers provided the estimated nucleated cell counts. Sequenced by immunoSEQ multiplex PCR; TCRdb stores in-frame clones only, minus some. V and J calls and clone size are as listed in that table; D and trimming were resolved from the DNA. The data contain approximately 83,000 clones, 70% to 90% of them singletons. Germline CDR1 LGHDT, CDR2 YNNKEL (reference sequence). V was pared by 6 bases and J by 7 bases, with 10 bases between. The CDR3 is made up of 12 amino acids. This rearrangement joins TRBV3-1 (or the pseudogene TRBV3-2) to TRBJ1-5; unclear D gene. The sequencing input was peripheral blood. This TCR was recovered from a man aged 70-80 years with acute or convalescent COVID-19. Here the CDR3 reads CASSSSEQPQHF. As DNA, the CDR3 is TGTGCCAGCAGTTCCTCAGAACAGCCCCAGCATTTT.